The rows below give T cell receptor beta chains drawn from one sample of a study of blood T cells in healthy people across ages. Using its own MiXCR run on the 5' RACE reads, TCRdb lists one record per CDR3 protein. The sample shows hundreds of thousands of distinct CDR3 sequences, roughly half of them seen only once. Sequencing used blood. These TCRs come from a man in his sixties in good health. Each CDR3 is given with its conserved first and last residue. Each record gives: D gene, clone size, V gene, J gene, CDR3 protein, CDR3 DNA. A D gene is named only where the DNA matches it firmly. Rows may omit the clone size; those that give it use once, few, many or a size class.

D: NA; size: NA; V: TRBV5-1; J: TRBJ1-1; CDR3: CASSPRPRSTEAFF; DNA: TGCGCCAGCAGCCCCCGGCCCCGGAGCACTGAAGCTTTCTTT
D: NA; size: NA; V: TRBV4-2; J: TRBJ2-7; CDR3: CASSQTGLGSYEQYF; DNA: TGTGCCAGCAGCCAGACGGGACTGGGTTCCTACGAGCAGTACTTC
D: NA; size: NA; V: TRBV7-8; J: TRBJ2-2; CDR3: CASSFRRGGTGELFF; DNA: TGTGCCAGCAGCTTTAGACGAGGGGGGACCGGGGAGCTGTTTTTT
D: NA; size: NA; V: TRBV6-5; J: TRBJ2-7; CDR3: CASSFGGGRGLAEQYF; DNA: TGTGCCAGCAGTTTCGGTGGGGGGCGCGGCCTCGCCGAGCAGTACTTC
D: NA; size: NA; V: TRBV20-1; J: TRBJ2-3; CDR3: CSASTGTGADTQYF; DNA: TGCAGTGCTAGTACAGGAACTGGTGCAGATACGCAGTATTTT
D: TRBD1; size: NA; V: TRBV7-3; J: TRBJ2-7; CDR3: CASSLGTGREQYF; DNA: TGTGCCAGCAGCTTAGGGACAGGGCGCGAGCAGTACTTC
D: NA; size: NA; V: TRBV4-1; J: TRBJ2-7; CDR3: CASSQNLGEQYF; DNA: TGCGCCAGCAGCCAAAATCTAGGCGAGCAGTACTTC
D: NA; size: many; V: TRBV7-2; J: TRBJ2-5; CDR3: CASSLGRVGSPQETQYF; DNA: TGTGCCAGCAGCTTAGGGAGGGTTGGGTCCCCCCAAGAGACCCAGTACTTC
D: TRBD2; size: NA; V: TRBV27; J: TRBJ2-7; CDR3: CASSSLRLAGLTSLRYEQYF; DNA: TGTGCCAGCAGTTCCCTACGACTAGCGGGTTTGACGTCGCTACGCTACGAGCAGTACTTC
D: NA; size: once; V: TRBV6-2/TRBV6-3; J: TRBJ2-6; CDR3: CASIRSGANVLTF; DNA: TGTGCCAGCATTCGCTCTGGGGCCAACGTCCTGACTTTC
D: NA; size: NA; V: TRBV12-3/TRBV12-4; J: TRBJ2-2; CDR3: CASREGPGELFF; DNA: TGTGCCAGCAGGGAAGGCCCGGGGGAGCTGTTTTTT
D: NA; size: NA; V: TRBV6-5; J: TRBJ2-5; CDR3: CASSYGTVYNEQYF; DNA: TGTGCCAGCAGTTACGGGACCGTATACAATGAGCAGTACTTC
D: TRBD2; size: NA; V: TRBV10-3; J: TRBJ2-5; CDR3: CAISEWSGGQQETQYF; DNA: TGTGCCATCAGTGAGTGGAGCGGGGGCCAACAAGAGACCCAGTACTTC
D: TRBD2; size: NA; V: TRBV29-1; J: TRBJ2-1; CDR3: CSVDSTGAGGSYNEQFF; DNA: TGCAGCGTTGACTCAACCGGAGCGGGGGGGTCCTACAATGAGCAGTTCTTC
D: NA; size: NA; V: TRBV7-2; J: TRBJ2-1; CDR3: CASSLAGGPHNKQFF; DNA: TGTGCCAGCAGCTTAGCGGGGGGCCCCCACAATAAGCAGTTCTTC
D: NA; size: NA; V: TRBV5-6; J: TRBJ1-4; CDR3: CASSLASNEKLFF; DNA: TGTGCCAGCAGCTTGGCCTCGAATGAAAAACTGTTTTTT
D: NA; size: NA; V: TRBV7-8; J: TRBJ1-1; CDR3: CASSFSRGANTEAFF; DNA: TGTGCCAGCAGCTTCAGTAGGGGCGCGAACACTGAAGCTTTCTTT
D: TRBD2; size: once; V: TRBV7-2; J: TRBJ2-7; CDR3: CASSSQGLAGSYPYEQYF; DNA: TGTGCCAGCAGCTCACAAGGACTAGCGGGGTCGTACCCCTACGAGCAGTACTTC
D: TRBD2; size: few; V: TRBV9; J: TRBJ2-7; CDR3: CASSVDSSGYEQYF; DNA: TGTGCCAGCAGCGTAGATTCTAGCGGGTACGAGCAGTACTTC